This passage covers 27 T cell receptor beta chains from one sample sequenced in a study of graft-versus-host responses after intestinal transplantation. These receptors have no known antigen. Clones were read by immunoSEQ multiplex PCR, and TCRdb kept only the in-frame ones, dropping some. The sample has 38,000 or so clones, approximately 96% seen once; the top ten hold about 0.5%. The sequenced sample was unstimulated CD8+ T cells sorted from spleen or lymph node cells, obtained before transplant. The receptors derive from a human donor who was the organ donor for an intestinal transplant.

The chain employs TRBV5-6 and TRBJ2-5, with D tentatively TRBD1 (6 bases). Germline V CDR1 and CDR2: SGHDT, YYEEEE. There are 12 residues in the CDR3. Trimming shortened V by 4 bases and J by 4 bases, and 8 bases separated the two germline ends. The CDR3 sequence is CASSVGAETQYF. The CDR3 DNA is TGTGCCAGCAGCGTGGGGGCAGAGACCCAGTACTTC. The variable domain in full, with the rest retrieved from reference TRBV5-6 and TRBJ2-5, is DAGVTQSPTHLIKTRGQQVTLRCSPKSGHDTVSWYQQALGQGPQFIFQYYEEEERQRGNFPDRFSGHQFPNYSSELNVNALLLGDSALYLCASSVGAETQYFGPGTRLLVL.

The chain employs TRBV27 and TRBJ2-5, with D possibly matching TRBD2 (5 bases). From germline, CDR1 is MNHEY and CDR2 SMNVEV (reference sequence). This CDR3 is 18 amino acids long. V was clipped by 2 bases and J by 5 bases, with 24 bases between them. The DNA of the CDR3 is TGTGCCAGCAGTTTAAATTTTCGGGGTCCCGGGGTTGGGGAGACCCAGTACTTC. This encodes CASSLNFRGPGVGETQYF.

CDR3 sequence (DNA): TGTGCCAGCAGCGGGGGGCATATCAACACCGGGGAGCTGTTTTTT. As protein: CASSGGHINTGELFF. The genes are TRBV4-2 and TRBJ2-2; D may match TRBD1 or TRBD2 (6 bases each). V dropped 5 bases and J dropped 2 bases, with 12 bases sitting between them. The CDR3 is 15 residues long. The germline V gene encodes CDR1 LGHNA and CDR2 YNFKEQ.

The rearrangement joins TRBV6-4 to TRBJ2-3; tentative D call: TRBD1 (5 bases). Per the germline V gene, CDR1 is MRHNA and CDR2 is SNTAGT. The germline V and J ends were trimmed by 5 bases and 2 bases, with 14 bases remaining between them. CDR3 size: 15 residues. CDR3 in amino acids: CASSQGVSDTDTQYF. In DNA, the CDR3 is TGTGCCAGCAGTCAAGGGGTCAGCGACACAGATACGCAGTATTTT.

The rearrangement links TRBV4-2 to TRBJ2-2; TRBD2 might be the D (6 bases). CDR1 LGHNA and CDR2 YNFKEQ come from the germline V gene. The germline V and J ends were trimmed by 1 base and 4 bases, with 16 bases remaining between them. The CDR3 is 17 residues long. CDR3 amino acids: CASSQAETSGCTGELFF. For the CDR3, the DNA is TGTGCCAGCAGCCAAGCTGAGACTAGTGGGTGCACCGGGGAGCTGTTTTTT.

The chain joins TRBV2 to TRBJ2-7; tentatively, D is TRBD1 (9 bases). The germline gives CDR1 SNHLY, CDR2 FYNNEI. The germline V and J ends were trimmed by 3 bases and 4 bases, with 19 bases remaining between them. This CDR3 region has 16 residues. Here the CDR3 reads CASSELAGQGGYEQYF. DNA for the CDR3: TGTGCCAGCAGTGAGTTAGCGGGACAGGGAGGGTACGAGCAGTACTTC.

The chain carries TRBV4-1 and TRBJ1-2; 7 bases are shared with TRBD1. The germline gives CDR1 MGHRA, CDR2 YSYEKL. Unmatched junction bases numbered 3, after V lost 3 bases and J lost 2 bases. The CDR3 consists of 14 residues. This chain's CDR3 is CASSQIQGNYGYTF. The CDR3, as DNA: TGCGCCAGCAGCCAGATACAGGGGAACTATGGCTACACCTTC.

This chain joins TRBV1 and TRBJ1-4; TRBD1, the D gene given by the table, was not confirmed from the DNA. TRBV1 represents a pseudogene. The CDR3 runs 16 residues. The CDR3 reads CTSSQDCNRGEKKLFF. CDR3 in DNA: TGCACCAGCAGCCAAGATTGTAACAGGGGGGAAAAAAAACTGTTTTTT.

The genes are TRBV5-6 and TRBJ2-7; 7 bases map to TRBD1. This CDR3 has 15 residues. V was clipped by 5 bases and J by 2 bases; unmatched bases: 10. Germline V CDR1 and CDR2: SGHDT, YYEEEE. The CDR3 nucleotides are TGTGCCAGCAGTTGGGGTAGGGGGCTGCCCTACGAGCAGTACTTC. Translating it yields CASSWGRGLPYEQYF.

This sequence joins TRBV9 and TRBJ2-5, with a tentative D call TRBD1 (5 bases). The end of the DNA fits TRBJ2-7 better, so the J call may be wrong. The CDR3 has 13 residues. In germline, CDR1 is SGDLS, CDR2 YYNGEE. The CDR3 region has the DNA TGTGCCAGCAGCGAACGTCCAGGGTTCGAGCAGTACTTC. Protein: CASSERPGFEQYF.

The V and J genes are TRBV4-1 and TRBJ1-1; D is unclear. The germline CDR1 and CDR2 sequences are MGHRA and YSYEKL. V lost 8 bases and J 0 bases, leaving 13 bases between the germline ends. This CDR3 is built from 14 residues. The CDR3 loop reads CASSQGNLNTEAFF. CDR3 nucleotides: TGCGCCAGCTCGCAAGGGAACCTGAACACTGAAGCTTTCTTT.

In nucleotides, the CDR3 is TGCAGTGCCAGGGACCCCTACGAGCAGTACTTC. Translating gives CSARDPYEQYF. The V and J genes are TRBV20-1 and TRBJ2-5; D could derive from TRBD1 or TRBD2 (5 bases each). The assigned J gene may be wrong: the sequence end matches TRBJ2-7 better. The CDR3 is made up of 11 amino acids. CDR1 and CDR2 (germline): DFQATT, SNEGSKA (reference sequence).

This clone showed up just once. The chain recombines TRBV6-5 with TRBJ2-1; D gene unclear. CDR3 length equals 14 residues. Trimming left V 0 bases short and J 7 bases short, with 10 bases between. Per the germline V gene, CDR1 is MNHEY and CDR2 is SVGAGI. CDR3 nucleotide sequence: TGTGCCAGCAGTTACTCGCTCCCGCCTAATGAGCAGTTCTTC. It translates to CASSYSLPPNEQFF.

The chain carries TRBV6-5 and TRBJ2-5, with TRBD2 matching 13 bases. V dropped 2 bases and J dropped 5; count of bases not matched to a gene: 5. Germline V gene lookup returns CDR1 MNHEY and CDR2 SVGAGI. The CDR3 runs 16 residues. The CDR3 bases are TGTGCCAGCAGTTACCTCGGACTAGCGGGGGTTGAGACCCAGTACTTC. The encoded protein is CASSYLGLAGVETQYF.

The rearrangement links TRBV7-9 to TRBJ2-1; D not resolved. CDR1 and CDR2 from the germline V gene are SEHNR and FQNEAQ (reference sequence). V gave up 1 base and J gave up 4 bases, with 23 bases separating them. The CDR3 is 19 residues long. CDR3 in DNA: TGTGCCAGCAGCTTAGTATCTTCAATGAGCCAGGCCAAGTACAATGAGCAGTTCTTC. It yields the protein CASSLVSSMSQAKYNEQFF.

V gene TRBV14 combines with J gene TRBJ2-7; 8 bases align to TRBD2. CDR3 length equals 16 residues. Germline assignment: CDR1 SGHDN and CDR2 FVKESK. The J segment lost 4 bases and the V segment lost 1 base, leaving 9 bases of the junction unmatched. Written as DNA, the CDR3 is TGTGCCAGCAGCCAAGTGGGTATACGGGGGGGTTACGAGCAGTACTTC. Translated, it gives CASSQVGIRGGYEQYF. The whole variable domain, filled in from reference TRBV14 and TRBJ2-7, reads EAGVTQFPSHSVIEKGQTVTLRCDPISGHDNLYWYRRVMGKEIKFLLHFVKESKQDESGMPNNRFLAERTGGTYSTLKVQPAELEDSGVYFCASSQVGIRGGYEQYFGPGTRLTVT.

The J gene is TRBJ2-7, the V gene TRBV4-1; 9 bases map to TRBD1. CDR1 is MGHRA, CDR2 YSYEKL, per germline. Unmatched junction bases numbered 11, after V lost 0 bases and J lost 5 bases. The CDR3 totals 17 residues. The CDR3 DNA reads as TGCGCCAGCAGCCAAGATCGCTTCGGGACAGGGCTTAACGAGCAGTACTTC. Protein product: CASSQDRFGTGLNEQYF.

The sample holds one count of this clone. This chain uses TRBV11-2 with TRBJ2-7; D is possibly TRBD1 (6 bases). The germline V gene encodes CDR1 SGHAT and CDR2 FQNNGV. Trimming took off 5 bases at V and 5 bases at J, with 10 bases between the two ends. The CDR3 length is 12 residues. The CDR3 sequence: CASSLGTHEQYF. The DNA for the CDR3 is TGTGCCAGCAGCCTCGGGACACACGAGCAGTACTTC.

The V and J genes are TRBV2 and TRBJ1-6, with 9 bases fitting TRBD1. The CDR3 totals 15 residues. In germline, CDR1 is SNHLY, CDR2 FYNNEI. Trimming took 6 bases from V and 7 from J; bases not matched to a gene: 7. CDR3 sequence reads: CASSPGTGSNSPLHF. CDR3 DNA: TGTGCCAGCAGCCCCGGGACAGGGAGCAATTCACCCCTCCACTTT.

This rearrangement joins TRBV10-1 to TRBJ2-2; D is perhaps TRBD1 or TRBD2 (7 bases each). CDR1 is WNHNN, CDR2 SYGVQD, per germline (reference sequence). The ends were cut back, 2 bases at V and 5 bases at J, with 18 bases in the middle. The CDR3 length is 17 residues. The CDR3 sequence is CASSEAGGAPRTGELFF. CDR3 bases: TGCGCCAGCAGTGAGGCAGGGGGGGCGCCTAGGACCGGGGAGCTGTTTTTT.

V is TRBV19 and J is TRBJ1-2; D gene ambiguous. This CDR3 is 15 amino acids long. V was shortened by 5 bases and J by 2 bases, with 15 bases between the two germline ends. Germline V gene data show CDR1 as LNHDA and CDR2 as SQIVND (reference sequence). The CDR3 DNA is TGTGCCAGTAGTCCTCTTCGGACGGTCAACTATGGCTACACCTTC. Encoded protein: CASSPLRTVNYGYTF.

Turning to this clone: The identical CDR3 is also encoded by other nucleotide sequences in the sample. This sequence joins TRBV7-6 and TRBJ1-1; weak D call: TRBD1 (5 bases). Germline CDR1 is SGHVS and CDR2 is FNYEAQ. The V end was cut by 3 bases, the J end by 8 bases, with 16 bases between. There are 14 residues in the CDR3. The DNA of the CDR3 is TGTGCCAGCAGCTTGTGGGGGGTTTCCACCGAAGCTTTCTTT. This encodes CASSLWGVSTEAFF.

The V and J genes are TRBV5-6 and TRBJ2-1; a weak D match, TRBD1 (5 bases). With 1 base removed from V and 7 bases from J, the gap between germline ends came to 6 bases. Germline values: CDR1 SGHDT, CDR2 YYEEEE. The CDR3 covers 12 residues. The CDR3 loop reads CASSLPGNEQFF. In DNA form, the CDR3 reads TGTGCCAGCAGCTTGCCAGGGAATGAGCAGTTCTTC. The full variable domain, its missing parts supplied by reference TRBV5-6 and TRBJ2-1, is DAGVTQSPTHLIKTRGQQVTLRCSPKSGHDTVSWYQQALGQGPQFIFQYYEEEERQRGNFPDRFSGHQFPNYSSELNVNALLLGDSALYLCASSLPGNEQFFGPGTRLTVL.

The V and J genes are TRBV6-1 and TRBJ1-2; no definite D call. Per germline, CDR1 MNHNS and CDR2 SASEGT. This CDR3 has 15 residues. With 1 base removed from V and 1 base from J, the gap between germline ends came to 10 bases. The CDR3 spells CASSEGPTGNYGYTF. Written as DNA, the CDR3 is TGTGCCAGCAGTGAAGGCCCGACGGGTAACTATGGCTACACCTTC.

The chain carries TRBV13 and TRBJ2-1; D is uncertain. The CDR3 contains 11 residues. Trimming shortened V by 5 bases and J by 6 bases, and 5 bases separated the two germline ends. Germline V gene data show CDR1 as PRHDT and CDR2 as FYEKMQ (reference sequence). The CDR3 loop is CASSLGNEQFF. The CDR3 nucleotides are TGTGCCAGCAGCCTGGGCAATGAGCAGTTCTTC.

This chain links TRBV30 with TRBJ2-1; D unresolved. The CDR3 runs to 11 residues. V was clipped by 8 bases and J by 7 bases, with 12 bases between them. Germline lookup yields CDR1 GTSNPN and CDR2 SVGIG (reference sequence). The CDR3 DNA reads as TGTGCCAGGGCGGTCGCAAATGAGCAGTTCTTC. Its translation: CARAVANEQFF. Based on the CDR3 plus reference TRBV30 and TRBJ2-1, the full variable domain is SQTIHQWPATLVQPVGSPLSLECTVEGTSNPNLYWYRQAAGRGLQLLFYSVGIGQISSEVPQNLSASRPQDRQFILSSKKLLLSDSGFYLCARAVANEQFFGPGTRLTVL.

This chain joins TRBV25-1 and TRBJ2-7, with D uncertain. V was pared by 3 bases and J by 4 bases, with 4 bases between. Germline V CDR1 and CDR2: MGHDK, SYGVNS. This CDR3 has 11 residues. The CDR3: CASSEGYEQYF. CDR3 in DNA: TGTGCCAGCAGTGAGGGATACGAGCAGTACTTC.